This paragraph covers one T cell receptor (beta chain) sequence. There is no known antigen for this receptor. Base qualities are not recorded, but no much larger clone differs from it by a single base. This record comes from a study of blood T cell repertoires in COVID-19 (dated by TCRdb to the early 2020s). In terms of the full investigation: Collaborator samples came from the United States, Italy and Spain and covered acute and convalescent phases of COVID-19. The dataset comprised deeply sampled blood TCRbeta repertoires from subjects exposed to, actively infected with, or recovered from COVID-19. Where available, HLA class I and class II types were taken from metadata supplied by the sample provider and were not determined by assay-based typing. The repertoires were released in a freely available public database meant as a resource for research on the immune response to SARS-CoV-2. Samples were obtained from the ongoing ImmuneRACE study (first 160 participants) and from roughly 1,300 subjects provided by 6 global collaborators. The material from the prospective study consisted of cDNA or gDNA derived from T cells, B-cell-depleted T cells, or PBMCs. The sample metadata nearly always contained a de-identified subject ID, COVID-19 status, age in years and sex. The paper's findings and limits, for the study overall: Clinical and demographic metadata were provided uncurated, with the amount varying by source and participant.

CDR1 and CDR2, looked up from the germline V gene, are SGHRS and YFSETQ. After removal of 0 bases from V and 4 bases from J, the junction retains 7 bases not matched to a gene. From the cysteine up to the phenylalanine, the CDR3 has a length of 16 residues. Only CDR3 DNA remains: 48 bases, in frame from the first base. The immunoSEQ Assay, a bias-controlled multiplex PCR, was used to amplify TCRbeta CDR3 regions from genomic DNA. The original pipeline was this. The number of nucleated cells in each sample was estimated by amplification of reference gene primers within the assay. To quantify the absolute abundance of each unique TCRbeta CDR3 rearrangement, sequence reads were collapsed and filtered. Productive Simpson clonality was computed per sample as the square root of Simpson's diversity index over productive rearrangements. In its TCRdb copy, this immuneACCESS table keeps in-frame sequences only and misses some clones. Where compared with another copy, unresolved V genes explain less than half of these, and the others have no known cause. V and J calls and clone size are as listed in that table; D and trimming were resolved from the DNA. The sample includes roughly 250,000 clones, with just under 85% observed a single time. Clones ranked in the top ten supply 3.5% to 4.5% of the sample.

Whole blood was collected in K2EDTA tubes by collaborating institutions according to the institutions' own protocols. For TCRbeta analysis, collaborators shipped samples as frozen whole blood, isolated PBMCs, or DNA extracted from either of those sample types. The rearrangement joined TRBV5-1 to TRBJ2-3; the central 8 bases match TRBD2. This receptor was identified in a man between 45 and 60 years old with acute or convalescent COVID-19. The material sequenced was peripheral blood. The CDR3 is CASSLAAGGTADTQYF. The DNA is TGCGCCAGCAGCTTGGCCGCGGGGGGAACCGCAGATACGCAGTATTTT. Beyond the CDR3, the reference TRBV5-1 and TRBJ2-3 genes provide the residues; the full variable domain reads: KAGVTQTPRYLIKTRGQQVTLSCSPISGHRSVSWYQQTPGQGLQFLFEYFSETQRNKGNFPGRFSGRQFSNSRSEMNVSTLELGDSALYLCASSLAAGGTADTQYFGPGTRLTVL.